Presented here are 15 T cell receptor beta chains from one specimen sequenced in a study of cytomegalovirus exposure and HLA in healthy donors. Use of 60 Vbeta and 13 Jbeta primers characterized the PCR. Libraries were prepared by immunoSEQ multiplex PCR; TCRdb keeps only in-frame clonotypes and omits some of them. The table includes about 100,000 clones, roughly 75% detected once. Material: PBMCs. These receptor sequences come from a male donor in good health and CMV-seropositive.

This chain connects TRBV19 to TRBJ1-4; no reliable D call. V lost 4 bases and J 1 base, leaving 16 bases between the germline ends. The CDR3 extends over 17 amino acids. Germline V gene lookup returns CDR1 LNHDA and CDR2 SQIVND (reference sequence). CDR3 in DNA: TGTGCCAGTAGTAGGTCTACGTGGGAGGGAACTAATGAAAAACTGTTTTTT. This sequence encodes CASSRSTWEGTNEKLFF.

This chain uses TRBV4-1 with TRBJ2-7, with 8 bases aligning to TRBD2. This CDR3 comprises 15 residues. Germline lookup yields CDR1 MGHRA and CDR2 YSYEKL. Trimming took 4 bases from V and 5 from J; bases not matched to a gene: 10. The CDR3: CASSRPGGGSNEQYF. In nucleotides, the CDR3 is TGCGCCAGCAGCCGGCCCGGGGGGGGGTCGAACGAGCAGTACTTC.

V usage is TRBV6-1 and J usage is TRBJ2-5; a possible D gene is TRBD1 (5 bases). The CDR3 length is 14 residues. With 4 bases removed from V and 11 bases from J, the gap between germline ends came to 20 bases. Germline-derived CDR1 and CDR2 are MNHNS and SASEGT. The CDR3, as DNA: TGTGCCAGCAGTGCAAACTCGATAGCAGGGTTTCAGTACTTC. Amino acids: CASSANSIAGFQYF.

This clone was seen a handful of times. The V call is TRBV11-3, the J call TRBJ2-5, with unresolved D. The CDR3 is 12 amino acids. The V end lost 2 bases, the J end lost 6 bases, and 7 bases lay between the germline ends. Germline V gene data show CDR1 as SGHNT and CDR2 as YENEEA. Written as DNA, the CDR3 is TGTGCCAGCAGCTTAAACGCGCAGACCCAGTACTTC. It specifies CASSLNAQTQYF.

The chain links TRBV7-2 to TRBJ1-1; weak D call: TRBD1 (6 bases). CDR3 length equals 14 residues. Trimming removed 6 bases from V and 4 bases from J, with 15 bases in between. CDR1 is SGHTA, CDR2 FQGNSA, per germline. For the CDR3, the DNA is TGTGCCAGCAGTTTTGACAGGATGTCCACTGAAGCTTTCTTT. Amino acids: CASSFDRMSTEAFF.

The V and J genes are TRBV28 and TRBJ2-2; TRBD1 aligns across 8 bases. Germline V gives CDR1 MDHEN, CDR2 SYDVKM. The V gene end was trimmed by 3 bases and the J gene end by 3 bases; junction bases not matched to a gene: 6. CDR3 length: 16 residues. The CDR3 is CASSLGTGRDTGELFF. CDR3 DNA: TGTGCCAGCAGTTTGGGGACAGGCCGAGACACCGGGGAGCTGTTTTTT.

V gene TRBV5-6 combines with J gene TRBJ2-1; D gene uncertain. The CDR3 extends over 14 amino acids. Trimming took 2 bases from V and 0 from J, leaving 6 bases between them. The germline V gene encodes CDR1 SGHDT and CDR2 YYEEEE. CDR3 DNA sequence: TGTGCCAGCAGCTTCTTCAGCTCCTACAATGAGCAGTTCTTC. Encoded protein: CASSFFSSYNEQFF.

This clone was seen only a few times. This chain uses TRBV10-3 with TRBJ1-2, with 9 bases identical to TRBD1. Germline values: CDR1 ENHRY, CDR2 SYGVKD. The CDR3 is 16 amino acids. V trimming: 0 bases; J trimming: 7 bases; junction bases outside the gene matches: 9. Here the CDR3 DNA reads TGTGCCATCAGTGAGTCAGCTGGGACAGGGAATAGTGGCTACACCTTC. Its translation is CAISESAGTGNSGYTF.

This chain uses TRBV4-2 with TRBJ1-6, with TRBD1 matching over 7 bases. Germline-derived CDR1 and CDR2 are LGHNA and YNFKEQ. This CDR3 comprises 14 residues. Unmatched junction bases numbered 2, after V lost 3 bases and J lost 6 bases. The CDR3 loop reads CASSQGQSNSPLHF. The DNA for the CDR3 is TGTGCCAGCAGCCAGGGACAGAGTAATTCACCCCTCCACTTT.

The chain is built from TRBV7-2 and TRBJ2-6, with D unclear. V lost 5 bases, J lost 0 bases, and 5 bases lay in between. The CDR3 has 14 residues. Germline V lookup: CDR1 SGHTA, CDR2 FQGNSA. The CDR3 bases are TGTGCCAGCAGCCCAGTCTCTGGGGCCAACGTCCTGACTTTC. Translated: CASSPVSGANVLTF. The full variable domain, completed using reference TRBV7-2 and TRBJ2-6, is GAGVSQSPSNKVTEKGKDVELRCDPISGHTALYWYRQSLGQGLEFLIYFQGNSAPDKSGLPSDRFSAERTGGSVSTLTIQRTQQEDSAVYLCASSPVSGANVLTFGAGSRLTVL.

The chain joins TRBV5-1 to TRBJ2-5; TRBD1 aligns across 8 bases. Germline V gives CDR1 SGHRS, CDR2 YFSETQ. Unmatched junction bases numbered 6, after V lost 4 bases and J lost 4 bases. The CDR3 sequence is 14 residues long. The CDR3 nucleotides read TGCGCCAGCAGCCGGGCCACAGGGGGAGAGACCCAGTACTTC. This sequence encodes CASSRATGGETQYF.

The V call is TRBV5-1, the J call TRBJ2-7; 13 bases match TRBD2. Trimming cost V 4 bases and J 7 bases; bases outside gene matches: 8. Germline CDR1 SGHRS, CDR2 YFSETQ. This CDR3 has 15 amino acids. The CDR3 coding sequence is TGCGCCAGCAGCGCTGATCCGGGACTAGCGGGGGAGCAGTACTTC. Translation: CASSADPGLAGEQYF.

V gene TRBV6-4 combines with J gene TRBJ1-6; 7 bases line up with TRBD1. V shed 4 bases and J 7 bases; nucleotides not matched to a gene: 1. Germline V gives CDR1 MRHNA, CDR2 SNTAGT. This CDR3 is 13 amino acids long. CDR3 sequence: CASSVGQNSPLHF. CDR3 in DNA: TGTGCCAGCAGTGTGGGACAGAATTCACCCCTCCACTTT.

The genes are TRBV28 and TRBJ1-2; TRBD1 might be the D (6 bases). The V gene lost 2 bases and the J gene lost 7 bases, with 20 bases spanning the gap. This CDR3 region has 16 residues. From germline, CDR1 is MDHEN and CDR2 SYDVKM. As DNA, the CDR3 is TGTGCCAGCAGTTTAGGCCTCAGGGGCTATTTGGCTGGCTACACCTTC. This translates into CASSLGLRGYLAGYTF.

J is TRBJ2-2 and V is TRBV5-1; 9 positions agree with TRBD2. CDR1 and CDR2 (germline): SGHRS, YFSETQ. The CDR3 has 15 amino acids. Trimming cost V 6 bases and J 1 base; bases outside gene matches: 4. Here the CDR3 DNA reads TGCGCCAGCAACTTTAGCGGGGGGAACACCGGGGAGCTGTTTTTT. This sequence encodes CASNFSGGNTGELFF.